One and the same sample provided the 9 T cell receptor beta chains below, sequenced in a study of cytotoxic CD8 clonotypes in ibrutinib-treated CLL. TCRdb keeps only in-frame clones here, not all; method: immunoSEQ multiplex PCR. This table has approximately 70,000 clones, 90% appearing once. The sample was PBMCs, taken after 12 months of ibrutinib treatment. The receptor set was obtained from a human donor with chronic lymphocytic leukemia.

This chain joins TRBV28 and TRBJ1-5; D is perhaps TRBD1 (5 bases). CDR1 and CDR2 (germline): MDHEN, SYDVKM. CDR3 length: 15 residues. V shed 7 bases and J shed 5 bases, with 18 bases lying between them. CDR3 in amino acids: CASTRPGVGDQPQHF. CDR3 sequence (DNA): TGTGCCAGCACCCGTCCGGGGGTAGGTGATCAGCCCCAGCATTTT.

V gene TRBV14 combines with J gene TRBJ2-3; D is unresolved. Looked up from germline, CDR1 is SGHDN and CDR2 is FVKESK. The V end was cut by 3 bases, the J end by 4 bases, with 14 bases between. The CDR3 is 15 amino acids. CDR3 protein: CASSQLPPGPDTQYF. The CDR3 coding sequence is TGTGCCAGCAGCCAGCTTCCACCCGGCCCAGATACGCAGTATTTT.

V is TRBV5-4 and J is TRBJ1-1; D remains unclear. This CDR3 has 15 amino acids. The V and J ends lost 4 bases and 4 bases respectively, with 17 bases between them. CDR1 SGHNT and CDR2 YYREEE come from the germline V gene (reference sequence). In DNA form, the CDR3 reads TGTGCCAGCAGCCATGACGGGGTTCTACGCACTGAAGCTTTCTTT. Amino acid sequence: CASSHDGVLRTEAFF.

Only one count was recorded for this clone. V is TRBV7-9 and J is TRBJ1-1, with 7 bases identical to TRBD1. Per the germline V gene, CDR1 is SEHNR and CDR2 is FQNEAQ (reference sequence). This CDR3 has 19 amino acids. The V gene end was trimmed by 0 bases and the J gene end by 0 bases; junction bases not matched to a gene: 13. The DNA for the CDR3 is TGTGCCAGCAGCTTAGCTCGCAAGGGGAGGGACAGTATGAACACTGAAGCTTTCTTT. Protein sequence: CASSLARKGRDSMNTEAFF.

The chain recombines TRBV2 with TRBJ2-5; D is perhaps TRBD1 (6 bases). The CDR3 extends over 14 amino acids. V gave up 4 bases and J gave up 3 bases, with 12 bases separating them. The germline V gene encodes CDR1 SNHLY and CDR2 FYNNEI. The CDR3 is CASSVAQGKETQYF. CDR3 nucleotides: TGTGCCAGCAGTGTTGCCCAGGGGAAAGAGACCCAGTACTTC.

The count of this clone is one. The J gene is TRBJ1-3, the V gene TRBV19, with no clear D. The germline CDR1 and CDR2 sequences are LNHDA and SQIVND (reference sequence). The CDR3 runs to 15 residues. Trimming removed 10 bases at V and 0 bases at J, with 16 bases between. CDR3 amino acids: CATEAGMSSGNTIYF. DNA of the CDR3: TGTGCCACCGAGGCAGGCATGAGCTCTGGAAACACCATATATTTT.

In this sample, this clone turned up once. This CDR3 is CASTTGTGVYGYTF. CDR3 nucleotides: TGTGCCAGCACAACCGGGACAGGAGTATATGGCTACACCTTC. V gene TRBV6-1 combines with J gene TRBJ1-2, with 8 bases identical to TRBD1. The CDR3 loop spans 14 amino acids. V dropped 7 bases and J dropped 5; count of bases not matched to a gene: 9. Per germline, CDR1 MNHNS and CDR2 SASEGT.

The chain combines TRBV5-5 with TRBJ2-7; TRBD1 matches at 12 bases. Germline V gene lookup returns CDR1 SGHKS and CDR2 YYEKEE (reference sequence). V dropped 0 bases and J dropped 4; count of bases not matched to a gene: 5. The CDR3 sequence is 16 residues long. The CDR3 DNA reads as TGTGCCAGCAGCTTGGTGGGGACAGGGGGCGGTTACGAGCAGTACTTC. As protein: CASSLVGTGGGYEQYF.

This clone was detected only once. The genes are TRBV18 and TRBJ2-3; 10 bases fit TRBD1. Trimming removed 3 bases from V and 1 base from J; junction bases left unmatched: 1. The CDR3 is 15 amino acids. Looked up from germline, CDR1 is KGHSH and CDR2 is LQKENI. DNA for the CDR3: TGTGCCAGCTCACCCGACAGGGGGCGCACAGATACGCAGTATTTT. Amino acids: CASSPDRGRTDTQYF.